This T cell receptor (beta chain) appears in the sequencing data of a study of regulatory T cells in long-lasting Graves disease. CDR3 size: 13 residues. V lost 1 base to trimming and J lost 6 bases, with 9 bases between them. CDR1 SGHDN and CDR2 FVKESK come from the germline V gene. The authors built TCR beta libraries using iRepertoire HTBI primers and Arm-PCR of CDR3 regions. Each CDR3 protein is one row after TCRdb ran MiXCR on the multiplex PCR reads. Of about 470,000 distinct CDR3 sequences detected, just under 15% appear once; the ten largest clones hold about a sixth. The time point denotes: newly diagnosed GD, antithyroid drugs for less than 3 months. Generation of the TCR library employed RNA extracted from PBMCs. This sample was also put to use in a study of T cells in Graves' hyperthyroidism and ophthalmopathy.

The receptor comes from a woman under 40 with Graves disease. The sequencing used peripheral blood mononuclear cells (PBMCs), collected at new diagnosis, from a patient treated with antithyroid drugs. The V call is TRBV14, the J call TRBJ1-1; tentatively, D is TRBD1 (5 bases). The CDR3 reads CASSQVRGAEAFF. Here the CDR3 DNA reads TGTGCCAGCAGCCAAGTGAGGGGCGCTGAAGCTTTCTTT.